These T cell receptor beta chains were read from a single sample in a study of T-cell memory formation after mild COVID-19. MiXCR was run by TCRdb on the 5' RACE reads, yielding one entry per CDR3 protein. The sample carries about 84,000 distinct CDR3 sequences, around 14% recorded once. The sample consisted of PBMCs or a T cell subset sorted from them (not recorded which). Receptors were obtained from an adult woman who had mild COVID-19 (a few samples of this study predate the infection). Cell type and time point are not known. Each CDR3 is given with its conserved first and last residue. A D gene is named only where the DNA matches it firmly. Clone size is shown for a subset of rows, as once, few, many or a class of expanded clone.

TRBJ2-5 . few TRBV20-1 TGCAGTGCTAGAGATCCCCACAGGGAGCGTGGATGGGAGACCCAGTACTTC CSARDPHRERGWETQYF
TRBJ2-5 . . TRBV12-3/TRBV12-4 TGTGCCAGCAGTTTCAGTTGGGATTCCCAAGAGACCCAGTACTTC CASSFSWDSQETQYF
TRBJ2-6 . few TRBV7-3 TGTGCCAGCAGCTTACCCCAGGAGTCCTTCTCTGGGGCCAACGTCCTGACTTTC CASSLPQESFSGANVLTF
TRBJ2-5 . . TRBV18 TGTGCCAGCCCCCTGGGAAGGTTACAAGAGACCCAGTACTTC CASPLGRLQETQYF
TRBJ2-3 . . TRBV30 TGTGCCTGGAACTCGGGGCTCTACACAGATACGCAGTATTTT CAWNSGLYTDTQYF
TRBJ2-7 . . TRBV18 TGTGCCAGCTCACCACAACACTCGAGTTCTGGAAACGAGCAGTACTTC CASSPQHSSSGNEQYF
TRBJ1-4 TRBD1 . TRBV15 TGTGCCACCAGCAGCGCACGTCCGGGACAGGGCGAAAAACTGTTTTTT CATSSARPGQGEKLFF
TRBJ2-1 TRBD2 . TRBV5-1 TGCGCCAGCAGCTCGGGGACTAGTGACAATGAGCAGTTCTTC CASSSGTSDNEQFF
TRBJ1-2 . few TRBV6-5 TGTGCCAGCAGTTACTATGATCCCGGTTTATATGGCTACACCTTC CASSYYDPGLYGYTF
TRBJ2-7 . few TRBV10-3 TGTGCCATCAGTGACGGGGACACCTACGAGCAGTACTTC CAISDGDTYEQYF
TRBJ2-2 . many TRBV12-3/TRBV12-4 TGTGCCAGCACTCCCCCGGGTATTGGCACCGGGGAGCTGTTTTTT CASTPPGIGTGELFF
TRBJ2-5 . few TRBV10-3 TGTGCCATCAGTGAAGGGACTGACCAAGAGACCCAGTACTTC CAISEGTDQETQYF
TRBJ1-2 . few TRBV6-6 TGTGCCAGCAGTTTCCGCGGGGACCCCTATGGCTACACCTTC CASSFRGDPYGYTF
TRBJ2-5 . few TRBV25-1 TGTGCCAGCAGTGCGAGGGGTGAAGAGACCCAGTACTTC CASSARGEETQYF
TRBJ2-7 TRBD1 few TRBV7-8 TGTGCCAGCAGCTTAGGGTCACAGGGGCTAGAGTACGAGCAGTACTTC CASSLGSQGLEYEQYF
TRBJ2-7 TRBD2 . TRBV5-1 TGCGCCAGCAGCTTGGGACTAGCGGACTACGAGCAGTACTTC CASSLGLADYEQYF
TRBJ2-1 TRBD1 . TRBV25-1 TGTGCCAGCAGTGAATTGACAGGGGGGTTTGCGCAGTTCTTC CASSELTGGFAQFF
TRBJ2-3 TRBD2 few TRBV4-1 TGCGCCAGCAGCCAGCGACTAGCCAGTACAGATACGCAGTATTTT CASSQRLASTDTQYF
TRBJ2-5 . . TRBV3-1 TGTGCCAGCAGCCAAGATCTGAGTAACCAAGAGACCCAGTACTTC CASSQDLSNQETQYF
TRBJ2-7 . few TRBV12-3/TRBV12-4 TGTGCCAGCAGTTTAGCTTACTACGAGCAGTACTTC CASSLAYYEQYF
TRBJ2-5 TRBD1 . TRBV24-1 TGTGCCACCAGTGTAATCGAGGACAGGGGGCGAGAGACCCAGTACTTC CATSVIEDRGRETQYF
TRBJ2-5 TRBD1 . TRBV29-1 TGCAGCGTTGACCAGGGGGCGAAGACCCAGTACTTC CSVDQGAKTQYF
TRBJ2-7 TRBD1 few TRBV12-3/TRBV12-4 TGTGCCAGCAGTTTGGACAGGGTGGTGACCCAAGAGCAGTACTTC CASSLDRVVTQEQYF
TRBJ1-2 . . TRBV19 TGTGCCAGTAGTATAGATCCTAGGGGAGGCTATGGCTACACCTTC CASSIDPRGGYGYTF
TRBJ1-1 . . TRBV11-2 TGTGCCAGCAGTTTAACCCTCGGAGGGGATGAAGCTTTCTTT CASSLTLGGDEAFF
TRBJ1-3 . many TRBV5-1 TGCGCCAGCAGCCCGGACAGCACATCTGGAAACACCATATATTTT CASSPDSTSGNTIYF
TRBJ1-1 TRBD1 . TRBV29-1 TGCAGCGTTGGGTGGGCCTACAGGGGTGCGGAGGACACTGAAGCTTTCTTT CSVGWAYRGAEDTEAFF
TRBJ2-3 . few TRBV24-1 TGTGCCACCAGTGCACGGGACTCCTACACAGATACGCAGTATTTT CATSARDSYTDTQYF
TRBJ2-3 . few TRBV6-4 TGTGCCAGCAGTGCTGGCCAGGACCTCAAACCGACAGATACGCAGTATTTT CASSAGQDLKPTDTQYF
TRBJ1-1 . . TRBV29-1 TGCAGCGTGTACTTACGGGAAAACACTGAAGCTTTCTTT CSVYLRENTEAFF
TRBJ1-2 . . TRBV30 TGTGCCTGGACCCACGGGGGCTATGGCTACACCTTC CAWTHGGYGYTF
TRBJ2-3 . . TRBV7-9 TGTGCCAGCAGCGCCTACACAGATACGCAGTATTTT CASSAYTDTQYF
TRBJ2-7 . . TRBV14 TGTGCCAGCAGCCAAGACTGGGAACACCTCTACGAGCAGTACTTC CASSQDWEHLYEQYF
TRBJ2-5 TRBD2 . TRBV7-9 TGTGCCAGCGGACTCGGACTAGCGGGAGTCAAGACCCAGTACTTC CASGLGLAGVKTQYF
TRBJ2-3 . few TRBV20-1 TGCAGTGCCCACCTGGGCGTCGGCACAGATACGCAGTATTTT CSAHLGVGTDTQYF
TRBJ1-3 . . TRBV4-1 TGCGCCAGCAGCCAAGAGGGGGGAACTGGAAACACCATATATTTT CASSQEGGTGNTIYF
TRBJ2-1 . . TRBV7-8 TGTGCCAGCAGCCTTCCCGGGTCCAACAATGAGCAGTTCTTC CASSLPGSNNEQFF
TRBJ2-7 . . TRBV9 TGTGCCAGCAGCGTAGAGAGCGGCCCAGCGGAAGTACCCTCCTACGAGCAGTACTTC CASSVESGPAEVPSYEQYF
TRBJ2-7 TRBD2 . TRBV7-9 TGTGCCAGCAGTCGGAGCGGGAGGGTGAACGAGCAGTACTTC CASSRSGRVNEQYF
TRBJ2-7 . few TRBV7-2 TGTGCCAGCAGCGTGGACATGGGGATCCCTTCCCACGAGCAGTACTTC CASSVDMGIPSHEQYF
TRBJ2-7 . few TRBV7-9 TGTGCCAGCAGCTTGAGCAGGGACGTTACCTACGAGCAGTACTTC CASSLSRDVTYEQYF
TRBJ2-1 TRBD2 few TRBV4-1 TGCGCCAGCAGCCCCTTAGGAGCGGGGGTGAGTTTTGAGCAGTTCTTC CASSPLGAGVSFEQFF
TRBJ2-7 . many TRBV7-8 TGTGCCAGCAGCTTAGAGCGAACCTACGAGCAGTACTTC CASSLERTYEQYF
TRBJ1-1 . . TRBV7-3 TGTGCCAGCAGCTTATCCGGGGTCTTGAACACTGAAGCTTTCTTT CASSLSGVLNTEAFF
TRBJ2-2 . few TRBV5-6 TGTGCCGGGTCGACTAACCTGAACACCGGGGAGCTGTTTTTT CAGSTNLNTGELFF
TRBJ2-7 TRBD2 few TRBV5-6 TGTGCCAGCAGCTCTGGACTAGCGGGATGGGACTACGAGCAGTACTTC CASSSGLAGWDYEQYF
TRBJ2-7 . few TRBV7-9 TGTGCCAGCAGCTCCCCAGGGGTTTACGGGCAGCAGTACTTC CASSSPGVYGQQYF
TRBJ2-7 TRBD1 few TRBV12-3/TRBV12-4 TGTGCCTCCGGGACAGGGGGCGGATACGAGCAGTACTTC CASGTGGGYEQYF
TRBJ1-2 TRBD1 . TRBV30 TGTGCCTGGAGTGGGACAGGGTTTGGCTACACCTTC CAWSGTGFGYTF
TRBJ2-1 . many TRBV7-9 TGTGCCAGCAGCTCGCGAGACAATGAGCAGTTCTTC CASSSRDNEQFF
TRBJ2-1 . . TRBV20-1 TGCAGTGCTATTCATGGCGGAAAGGACGCGGGCTACAATGAGCAGTTCTTC CSAIHGGKDAGYNEQFF
TRBJ2-4 . many TRBV5-1 TGCGCCAGCACGGCACAGGGTGCGGAAAACATTCAGTACTTC CASTAQGAENIQYF
TRBJ2-5 . . TRBV12-3/TRBV12-4 TGTGCCAGCAGTTTCTACCAGGGAGAAGAGACCCAGTACTTC CASSFYQGEETQYF